This T cell receptor (beta chain) was recovered during a study of shared clonotypes between healthy human individuals. Study observations and caveats: Clonotype sharing among donors, it was expected, would be affected by sequencing depth.

The protocol was immunoSEQ multiplex PCR, while the TCRdb copy is restricted to in-frame clones and leaves out a portion. The sample holds about 460,000 clones, 75% to 80% seen once. Genomic DNA, for the unsorted samples, came from about 90 million PBMCs. As regards this clone: Its antigen is unidentified.

The V end was cut by 2 bases, the J end by 2 bases, with 11 bases between. In germline, CDR1 is SQVTM, CDR2 ANQGSEA. This CDR3 is 14 amino acids long. The chain carries TRBV29-1 and TRBJ2-3; D may be TRBD1 or TRBD2 (5 bases each). The source is a middle-aged woman in good health. Some clones in this sample may be carry-over from other donors' samples. The specimen was PBMCs. The CDR3 DNA sequence: TGCAGCGTTGAACCAGGGACCGCCACAGATACGCAGTATTTT. It encodes CSVEPGTATDTQYF.